These 19 T cell receptor beta chains originate from one sample sequenced in a study of cytomegalovirus exposure and HLA in healthy donors. Use of 60 Vbeta and 13 Jbeta primers characterized the PCR. Produced via immunoSEQ multiplex PCR; TCRdb's table is partial and in-frame only. The sample has some 200,000 clones, about four fifths seen once. Sequencing input: PBMCs. The source is a woman in her forties or fifties in good health and CMV-seronegative.

The J gene is TRBJ2-3, the V gene TRBV28; D perhaps matches TRBD2 (6 bases). The germline CDR1 and CDR2 sequences are MDHEN and SYDVKM. Between the trimmed V and J ends, which lost 5 bases and 2 bases, there was a span of 14 bases. CDR3 length equals 15 residues. The CDR3 reads CASSPPRGFTDTQYF. CDR3 coding DNA: TGTGCCAGCAGTCCACCGCGGGGATTCACAGATACGCAGTATTTT.

V gene TRBV7-9 combines with J gene TRBJ1-3; the match to TRBD1 covers 7 bases. CDR1 and CDR2 (germline): SEHNR, FQNEAQ (reference sequence). This CDR3 has 17 residues. V gave up 2 bases and J gave up 0 bases; unmatched junction bases: 7. In nucleotides, the CDR3 is TGTGCCAGCAGCTTAAGAGACAGGGCCCTCTCTGGAAACACCATATATTTT. Translating gives CASSLRDRALSGNTIYF.

The rearrangement joins TRBV5-1 to TRBJ2-7; 9 bases are shared with TRBD1. The junction had 14 bases not matched to a gene; V was cut back by 2 bases and J by 2 bases. The CDR3 has 18 residues. CDR1 and CDR2 from the germline V gene are SGHRS and YFSETQ. The CDR3 region has the DNA TGCGCCAGCAGCTTAACCCCCGGGACAGGGATCACCCCCTACGAGCAGTACTTC. Its protein product is CASSLTPGTGITPYEQYF.

This clone was counted a few times. The chain recombines TRBV6-1 with TRBJ1-3, with a possible D match to TRBD1 (6 bases). This CDR3 comprises 16 residues. Deletions cut 1 base from V and 3 bases from J, with 13 bases between. Germline V gene data show CDR1 as MNHNS and CDR2 as SASEGT. The DNA for the CDR3 is TGTGCCAGCAGTGAAGTTGGGACAAGCATTGGAAACACCATATATTTT. It specifies CASSEVGTSIGNTIYF.

In this sample, this clone turned up once. This rearrangement joins TRBV29-1 to TRBJ2-5; TRBD1 is a possible D gene (6 bases). Matching the DNA end better, TRBJ2-7 makes the J call doubtful. This CDR3 comprises 15 residues. Germline V gene data show CDR1 as SQVTM and CDR2 as ANQGSEA. Written as DNA, the CDR3 is TGCAGCGTTGAAGATCTGAGGGGGAGCTCCTACGAGCAGTACTTC. Translating gives CSVEDLRGSSYEQYF.

The J gene is TRBJ1-2, the V gene TRBV7-8; 7 nucleotides line up with TRBD1. The CDR3 extends over 12 amino acids. Germline loops: CDR1 SGHVS, CDR2 FQNEAQ. The trim removed 7 bases at V and 4 bases at J, leaving 3 bases unmatched. The CDR3 here is CASTRDSYGYTF. DNA for the CDR3: TGTGCCAGCACCAGGGACAGCTATGGCTACACCTTC.

This clone was found a few times. CDR3 amino acids: CASSLRVAGYEQYF. DNA for the CDR3: TGTGCCAGCAGTTTACGGGTAGCGGGCTACGAGCAGTACTTC. This chain connects TRBV27 to TRBJ2-7; 7 nucleotides agree with TRBD2. CDR3 length: 14 amino acids. J was trimmed by 3 bases and V by 2 bases; bases with no gene match: 4. CDR1 is MNHEY and CDR2 is SMNVEV in the germline V gene (reference sequence).

This sequence joins TRBV28 and TRBJ1-4; 8 bases match TRBD1. The CDR3 has 14 residues. Germline CDR1 is MDHEN and CDR2 is SYDVKM. The V and J ends lost 5 bases and 6 bases, in that order; junction bases with no gene match: 5. DNA of the CDR3: TGTGCCAGCAGTAGCAGGGGGCGGGATGAAAAACTGTTTTTT. This sequence encodes CASSSRGRDEKLFF.

The CDR3 spells CASTVTSGSTGELFF. Here the CDR3 DNA reads TGCGCCAGCACCGTGACTAGCGGGAGCACCGGGGAGCTGTTTTTT. The chain uses TRBV5-1 and TRBJ2-2, with TRBD2 matching 12 bases. CDR3 size: 15 residues. V lost 6 bases, J lost 4 bases, and 4 bases stayed unmatched. CDR1 SGHRS and CDR2 YFSETQ come from the germline V gene.

This chain joins TRBV15 and TRBJ2-1; 8 bases map to TRBD2. CDR1 is LNHNV, CDR2 YYDKDF, per germline (reference sequence). With V trimmed by 5 bases and J by 8 bases, 11 bases remained unmatched. This CDR3 region has 15 residues. The CDR3 reads CATSLSGTPRHEQFF. CDR3 coding DNA: TGTGCCACCAGCCTTAGCGGGACCCCCCGCCATGAGCAGTTCTTC.

This rearrangement joins TRBV6-1 to TRBJ1-1, with 8 bases fitting TRBD1. The J segment lost 1 base and the V segment lost 8 bases, leaving 6 bases of the junction unmatched. CDR3 size: 14 residues. Germline V lookup: CDR1 MNHNS, CDR2 SASEGT. CDR3 coding DNA: TGTGCCAGCGGGACAGGCGACCAGAACACTGAAGCTTTCTTT. It encodes CASGTGDQNTEAFF.

The chain joins TRBV12-5 to TRBJ2-2; D is possibly TRBD2 (6 bases). The CDR3 length is 16 residues. CDR1 LGHNT and CDR2 FRNRAP come from the germline V gene. Trimming left V 1 base short and J 3 bases short, with 12 bases between. The CDR3 sequence is CASGLDRDSDTGELFF. The CDR3 coding sequence is TGTGCTAGTGGTTTGGACCGGGACTCCGACACCGGGGAGCTGTTTTTT.

The V call is TRBV5-1, the J call TRBJ2-7, with a tentative D call TRBD2 (6 bases). The CDR3 runs 16 residues. Between the trimmed V and J ends, which lost 4 bases and 0 bases, there was a span of 17 bases. Germline CDR1 is SGHRS and CDR2 is YFSETQ. CDR3 protein: CASSAYSGSSSYEQYF. The CDR3, as DNA: TGCGCCAGCAGCGCATATAGCGGAAGCTCCTCCTACGAGCAGTACTTC. The full variable domain, completed using reference TRBV5-1 and TRBJ2-7, is KAGVTQTPRYLIKTRGQQVTLSCSPISGHRSVSWYQQTPGQGLQFLFEYFSETQRNKGNFPGRFSGRQFSNSRSEMNVSTLELGDSALYLCASSAYSGSSSYEQYFGPGTRLTVT.

V gene TRBV5-1 combines with J gene TRBJ1-1, with D unresolved. Germline assignment: CDR1 SGHRS and CDR2 YFSETQ. The CDR3 is 13 amino acids. Deletions cut 4 bases from V and 1 base from J, with 8 bases between. The CDR3 reads CASSLRRNTEAFF. In DNA, the CDR3 is TGCGCCAGCAGCCTTAGGAGGAACACTGAAGCTTTCTTT.

This chain connects TRBV18 to TRBJ1-1, with TRBD1 matching 9 bases. Trimming removed 3 bases from V and 4 bases from J; junction bases left unmatched: 6. Germline CDR1 and CDR2: KGHSH and LQKENI. This CDR3 has 15 amino acids. CDR3 DNA: TGTGCCAGCTCACCCACAACAGGGGGCAGCACTGAAGCTTTCTTT. The encoded protein is CASSPTTGGSTEAFF.

The rearrangement uses TRBV2 and TRBJ2-2; D ambiguous. Germline loops: CDR1 SNHLY, CDR2 FYNNEI. The CDR3 is 15 amino acids. V gave up 6 bases and J gave up 2 bases, with 13 bases separating them. In nucleotides, the CDR3 is TGTGCCAGCAGCAAGAGCCCCCCAAACACCGGGGAGCTGTTTTTT. This codes for CASSKSPPNTGELFF.

This chain connects TRBV19 to TRBJ2-7; 10 bases map to TRBD2. With V trimmed by 3 bases and J by 3 bases, 8 bases remained unmatched. The germline V gene has CDR1 LNHDA and CDR2 SQIVND (reference sequence). CDR3 length: 16 amino acids. The CDR3 DNA reads as TGTGCCAGTAGTATTGCTCTAGCGGGAGTCAGCTACGAGCAGTACTTC. This gives the protein CASSIALAGVSYEQYF.

The rearrangement uses TRBV4-1 and TRBJ2-1; 7 bases map to TRBD2. Germline loops: CDR1 MGHRA, CDR2 YSYEKL. V was pared by 0 bases and J by 0 bases, with 11 bases of the junction left unmatched. This CDR3 contains 19 residues. This CDR3 reads CASSQEGSSGGSSYNEQFF. The CDR3 nucleotides read TGCGCCAGCAGCCAAGAAGGCTCTAGCGGAGGGAGCTCCTACAATGAGCAGTTCTTC.

The chain links TRBV5-5 to TRBJ2-2, with 9 nucleotides matching TRBD1. Per germline, CDR1 SGHKS and CDR2 YYEKEE (reference sequence). There are 16 residues in the CDR3. V gave up 2 bases and J gave up 3 bases; unmatched junction bases: 5. DNA of the CDR3: TGTGCCAGCAGCTTACAGGGGGCGAGGGACACCGGGGAGCTGTTTTTT. Protein product: CASSLQGARDTGELFF.